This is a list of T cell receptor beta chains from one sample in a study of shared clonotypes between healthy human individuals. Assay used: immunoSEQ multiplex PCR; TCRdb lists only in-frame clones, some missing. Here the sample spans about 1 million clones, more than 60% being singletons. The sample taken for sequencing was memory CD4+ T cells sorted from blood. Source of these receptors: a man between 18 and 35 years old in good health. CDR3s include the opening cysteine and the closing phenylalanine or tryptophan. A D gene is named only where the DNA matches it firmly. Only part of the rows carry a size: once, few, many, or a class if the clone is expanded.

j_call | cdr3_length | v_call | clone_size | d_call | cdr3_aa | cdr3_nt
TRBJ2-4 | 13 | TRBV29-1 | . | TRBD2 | CSAEGGSKNIQYF | TGCAGCGCCGAGGGAGGGTCCAAAAACATTCAGTACTTC
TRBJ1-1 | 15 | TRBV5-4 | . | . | CASSFTGGMNTEAFF | TGTGCCAGCAGCTTTACCGGAGGCATGAACACTGAAGCTTTCTTT
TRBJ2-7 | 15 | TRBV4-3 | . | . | CASSQVLGGWDEQYF | TGCGCCAGCAGCCAAGTTCTGGGCGGGTGGGACGAGCAGTACTTC
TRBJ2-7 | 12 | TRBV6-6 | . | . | CASNTGTYEQYF | TGTGCCAGCAATACAGGAACCTACGAGCAGTACTTC
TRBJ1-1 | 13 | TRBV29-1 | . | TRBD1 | CSVTAGQGTEAFF | TGCAGCGTAACAGCGGGACAGGGCACTGAAGCTTTCTTT
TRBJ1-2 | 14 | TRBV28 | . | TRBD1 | CASSLLTGGSDYTF | TGTGCCAGCAGTTTACTAACAGGGGGCAGTGACTACACCTTC
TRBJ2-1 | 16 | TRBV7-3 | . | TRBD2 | CASSSSSGGFSGEQFF | TGTGCCAGCAGCTCGAGCAGCGGGGGGTTCTCTGGAGAGCAGTTCTTC
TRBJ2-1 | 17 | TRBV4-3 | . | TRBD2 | CASSQRYAEWREARQFF | TGCGCCAGCAGCCAAAGGTATGCCGAATGGCGGGAGGCTCGACAGTTCTTC
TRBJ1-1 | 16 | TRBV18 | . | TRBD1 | CASSHGTGRMNTEAFF | TGTGCCAGCTCACACGGGACAGGGCGAATGAACACTGAAGCTTTCTTT
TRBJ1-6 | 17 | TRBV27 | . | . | CASSLSRQGWAYSPLHF | TGTGCCAGCAGTTTATCGAGGCAGGGGTGGGCGTATTCACCCCTCCACTTT
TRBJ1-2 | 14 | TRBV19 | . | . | CASSGDVTPYGYTF | TGTGCCAGTAGCGGGGACGTAACTCCCTATGGCTACACCTTC
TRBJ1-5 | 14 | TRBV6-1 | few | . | CASSDPLKGQPQHF | TGTGCCAGCAGTGACCCTTTGAAGGGTCAGCCCCAGCATTTT
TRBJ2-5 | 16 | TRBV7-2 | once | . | CASSLRSRGNQETQYF | TGTGCCAGCAGCTTACGGTCGCGGGGCAACCAAGAGACCCAGTACTTC
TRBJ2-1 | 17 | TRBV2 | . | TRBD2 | CASRDGTSGSQYNEQFF | TGTGCCAGCAGGGATGGGACTAGCGGGAGTCAGTACAATGAGCAGTTCTTC
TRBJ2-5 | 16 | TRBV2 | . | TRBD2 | CASSRLAGFLPETQYF | TGTGCCAGCAGTCGACTAGCGGGGTTCCTACCAGAGACCCAGTACTTC
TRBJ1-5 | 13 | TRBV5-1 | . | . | CASSLLGTQPQHF | TGCGCCAGCAGCTTGTTAGGGACTCAGCCCCAGCATTTT
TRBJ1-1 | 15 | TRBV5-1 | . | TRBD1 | CASSLEQGRNTEAFF | TGCGCCAGCAGCTTGGAACAGGGGCGGAACACTGAAGCTTTCTTT
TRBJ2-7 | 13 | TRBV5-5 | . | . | CASSQVVPYEQYF | TGTGCCAGCAGCCAGGTTGTTCCATACGAGCAGTACTTC
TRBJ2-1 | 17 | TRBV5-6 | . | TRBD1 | CASSYYLRDRVSQEQFF | TGTGCCAGCAGCTACTACCTCCGGGACAGGGTTTCTCAGGAGCAGTTCTTC
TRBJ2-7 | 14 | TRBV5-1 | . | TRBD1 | CASSRGQPSYEQYF | TGCGCCAGCAGCCGGGGACAGCCCTCCTACGAGCAGTACTTC
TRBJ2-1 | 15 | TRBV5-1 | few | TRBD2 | CASSQLSGGYNEQFF | TGCGCCAGCAGCCAACTAAGCGGGGGCTACAATGAGCAGTTCTTC
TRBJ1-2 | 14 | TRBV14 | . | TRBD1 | CASSPPDRGYGYTF | TGTGCCAGCAGCCCTCCTGACAGGGGTTATGGCTACACCTTC
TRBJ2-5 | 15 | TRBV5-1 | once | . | CASVGVPGGPETQYF | TGCGCCAGCGTGGGGGTGCCGGGGGGCCCGGAGACCCAGTACTTC
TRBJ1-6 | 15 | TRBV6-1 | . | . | CASSERGRTNSPLHF | TGTGCCAGCAGTGAAAGGGGACGAACGAATTCACCCCTCCACTTT
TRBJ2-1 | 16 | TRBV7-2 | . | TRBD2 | CASSLPGLAGYNEQFF | TGTGCCAGCAGCTTGCCGGGACTAGCGGGATACAATGAGCAGTTCTTC
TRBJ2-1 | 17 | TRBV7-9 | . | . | CASSQPLAANSYNEQFF | TGTGCCAGCAGCCAACCTCTGGCGGCAAACTCCTACAATGAGCAGTTCTTC
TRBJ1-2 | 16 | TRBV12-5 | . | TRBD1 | CASGLVVGQGGRGYTF | TGTGCTAGTGGTTTGGTAGTCGGGCAGGGGGGTCGTGGCTACACCTTC
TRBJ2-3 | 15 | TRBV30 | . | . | CAWTISGTSTDTQYF | TGTGCCTGGACGATCAGCGGTACTAGCACAGATACGCAGTATTTT
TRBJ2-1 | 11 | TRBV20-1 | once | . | CSARTNDEQFF | TGCAGTGCTAGGACTAATGATGAGCAGTTCTTC
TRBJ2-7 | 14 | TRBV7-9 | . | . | CASSFITREDEQYF | TGTGCCAGCAGCTTCATTACCAGGGAAGACGAGCAGTACTTC
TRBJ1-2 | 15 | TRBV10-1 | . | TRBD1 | CDRRQGAHSGYGYTF | TGCGACCGACGACAGGGGGCCCACTCGGGCTATGGCTACACCTTC
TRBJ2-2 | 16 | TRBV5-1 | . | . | CASSSDPNTGTGELFF | TGCGCCAGCAGCTCGGATCCTAATACGGGGACCGGGGAGCTGTTTTTT
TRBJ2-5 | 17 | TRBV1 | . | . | CTSKTNRGFESLETQYF | TGCACCAGCAAAACTAATAGGGGTTTCGAATCTTTGGAGACCCAGTACTTC
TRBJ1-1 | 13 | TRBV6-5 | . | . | CASSYQGFTEAFF | TGTGCCAGCAGTTACCAGGGTTTCACTGAAGCTTTCTTT
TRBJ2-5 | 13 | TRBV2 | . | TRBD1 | CASKGQGVGTQYF | TGTGCCAGCAAGGGACAGGGGGTCGGGACCCAGTACTTC
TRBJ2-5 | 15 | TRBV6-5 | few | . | CASSYGYRGGETQYF | TGTGCCAGCAGTTACGGCTACAGGGGGGGTGAGACCCAGTACTTC
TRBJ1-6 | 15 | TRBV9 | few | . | CASSGDGDYNSPLHF | TGTGCCAGCAGCGGGGACGGAGACTATAATTCACCCCTCCACTTT
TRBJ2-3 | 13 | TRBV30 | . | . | CAWGRREGDTQYF | TGTGCCTGGGGGAGGCGGGAAGGGGATACGCAGTATTTT
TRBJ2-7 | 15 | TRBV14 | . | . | CASSLQTGPTYEQYF | TGTGCCAGCAGCCTACAGACAGGCCCTACCTACGAGCAGTACTTC
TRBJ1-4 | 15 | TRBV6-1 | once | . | CASSPPQKNYEKLFF | TGTGCCAGCAGTCCCCCCCAGAAAAATTATGAAAAACTGTTTTTT
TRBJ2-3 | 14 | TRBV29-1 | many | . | CSAEGRLRTDTQYF | TGCAGCGCTGAAGGACGACTGCGCACAGATACGCAGTATTTT
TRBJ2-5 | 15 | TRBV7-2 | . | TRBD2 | CASSLDGLAEETQYF | TGTGCCAGCAGCTTAGACGGACTAGCGGAAGAGACCCAGTACTTC
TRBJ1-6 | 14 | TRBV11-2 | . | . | CASSLGPGYSPLHF | TGTGCCAGCAGCTTAGGTCCGGGATACTCACCCCTCCACTTT
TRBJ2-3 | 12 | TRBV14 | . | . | CASSRTLDTQYF | TGTGCCAGCAGCCGGACTTTGGATACGCAGTATTTT
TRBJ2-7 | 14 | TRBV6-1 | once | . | CASSDGQRPYEQYF | TGTGCCAGCAGTGACGGACAACGACCCTACGAGCAGTACTTC
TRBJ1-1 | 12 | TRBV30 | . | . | CAWDSRGTEAFF | TGTGCCTGGGATAGCCGGGGCACTGAAGCTTTCTTT
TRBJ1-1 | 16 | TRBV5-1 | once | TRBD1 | CASSLRTGPKGTEAFF | TGCGCCAGCAGCTTGAGGACAGGGCCTAAGGGCACTGAAGCTTTCTTT
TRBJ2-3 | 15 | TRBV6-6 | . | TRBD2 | CASRRTSGGTDTQYF | TGTGCCAGCAGGCGGACTAGCGGGGGCACAGATACGCAGTATTTT
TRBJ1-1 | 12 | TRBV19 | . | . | CASSLGVTEAFF | TGTGCCAGTAGTCTTGGGGTTACTGAAGCTTTCTTT
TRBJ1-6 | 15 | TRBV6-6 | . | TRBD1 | CASSYMTGTGSPLHF | TGTGCCAGCAGTTACATGACAGGGACGGGTTCACCCCTCCACTTT
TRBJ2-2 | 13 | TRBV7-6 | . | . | CASSSSNTGELFF | TGTGCCAGCAGCTCGTCGAACACCGGGGAGCTGTTTTTT
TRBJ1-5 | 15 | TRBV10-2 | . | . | CASSEAGNNNQPQHF | TGCGCCAGCAGTGAGGCGGGGAATAACAATCAGCCCCAGCATTTT
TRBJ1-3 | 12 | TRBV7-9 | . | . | CTAGLTGNTIYF | TGTACGGCGGGGCTGACTGGAAACACCATATATTTT
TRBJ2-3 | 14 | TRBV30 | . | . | CAWSVLSSTDTQYF | TGTGCCTGGAGTGTTCTATCTAGCACAGATACGCAGTATTTT
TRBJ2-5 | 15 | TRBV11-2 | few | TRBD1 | CASSFTGGQGGTQYF | TGTGCCAGCAGCTTTACAGGGGGCCAAGGAGGGACCCAGTACTTC
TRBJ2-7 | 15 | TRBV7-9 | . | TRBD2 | CASSLGASGDYEQYF | TGTGCCAGCAGTTTAGGGGCTAGCGGGGACTACGAGCAGTACTTC
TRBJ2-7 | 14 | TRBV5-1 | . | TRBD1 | CASSLRDSSYEQYF | TGCGCCAGCAGCTTGAGGGACAGCTCCTACGAGCAGTACTTC
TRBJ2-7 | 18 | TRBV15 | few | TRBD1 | CATSRDRVTGSVAYEQYF | TGTGCCACCAGCAGAGATAGGGTGACAGGGAGTGTCGCTTACGAGCAGTACTTC
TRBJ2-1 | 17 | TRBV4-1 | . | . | CASSQEGGGDYYNEQFF | TGCGCCAGCAGCCAAGAAGGAGGGGGAGACTATTACAATGAGCAGTTCTTC
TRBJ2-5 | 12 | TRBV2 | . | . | CASNLGLETQYF | TGTGCCAGCAATCTGGGTTTGGAGACCCAGTACTTC